The T cell receptor (beta chain) under discussion was sequenced for a study of immune characterization of retroperitoneal liposarcoma. V was pared by 3 bases and J by 4 bases, with 6 bases between. The CDR3 has 12 amino acids. This clonotype was counted many times. MiXCR, run by TCRdb on the PCR reads, gives a single entry per CDR3 protein. The sample lists around 20,000 distinct CDR3 sequences, approximately 35% occurring once. The chain links TRBV12-3 or TRBV12-4 to TRBJ2-5; D is unclear. Sequencing was performed on blood. The TCR sequence derives from a male donor with retroperitoneal liposarcoma. DNA for the CDR3: TGTGCCAGCAGTTTCGGCCGAGAGACCCAGTACTTC. This gives the protein CASSFGRETQYF.